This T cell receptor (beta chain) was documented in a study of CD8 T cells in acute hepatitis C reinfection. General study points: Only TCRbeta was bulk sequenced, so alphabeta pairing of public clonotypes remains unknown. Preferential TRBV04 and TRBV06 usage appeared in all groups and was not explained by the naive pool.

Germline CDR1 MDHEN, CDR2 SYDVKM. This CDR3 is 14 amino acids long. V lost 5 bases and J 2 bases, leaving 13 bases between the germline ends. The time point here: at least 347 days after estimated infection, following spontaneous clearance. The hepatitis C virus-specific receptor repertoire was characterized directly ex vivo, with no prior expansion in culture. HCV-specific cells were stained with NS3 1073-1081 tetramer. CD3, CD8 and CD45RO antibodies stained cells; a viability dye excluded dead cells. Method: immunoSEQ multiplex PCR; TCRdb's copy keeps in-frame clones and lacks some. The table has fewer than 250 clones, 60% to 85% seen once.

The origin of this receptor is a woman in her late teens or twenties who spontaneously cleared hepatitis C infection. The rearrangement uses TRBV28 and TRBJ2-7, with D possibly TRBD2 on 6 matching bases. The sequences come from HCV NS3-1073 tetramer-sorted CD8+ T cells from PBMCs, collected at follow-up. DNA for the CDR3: TGTGCCAGCAGTGCCGCCGGCGGGACCTACGAGCAGTACTTC. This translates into CASSAAGGTYEQYF.